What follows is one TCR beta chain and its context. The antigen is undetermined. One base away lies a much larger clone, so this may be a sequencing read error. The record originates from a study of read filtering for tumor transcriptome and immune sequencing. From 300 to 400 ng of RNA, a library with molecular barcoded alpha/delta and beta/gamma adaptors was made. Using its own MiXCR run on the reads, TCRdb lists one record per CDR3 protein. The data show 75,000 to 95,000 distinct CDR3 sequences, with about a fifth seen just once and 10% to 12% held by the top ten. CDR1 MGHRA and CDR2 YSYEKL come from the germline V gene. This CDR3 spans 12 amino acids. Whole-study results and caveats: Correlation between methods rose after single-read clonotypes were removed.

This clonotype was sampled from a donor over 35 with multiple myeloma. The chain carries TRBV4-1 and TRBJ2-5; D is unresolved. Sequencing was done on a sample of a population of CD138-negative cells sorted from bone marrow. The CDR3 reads CASSQDQQTKYF. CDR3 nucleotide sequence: TGCGCCAGCAGCCAAGATCAGCAGACCAAGTACTTC.